This T cell receptor (beta chain) derives from a study of Ad26.COV2.S vaccination and SARS-CoV-2 variants. Regarding the study as a whole: Responses of spike-specific T cells (both CD8+ and CD4+) reportedly showed substantial breadth after vaccination.

Data came from immunoSEQ multiplex PCR; TCRdb stores just in-frame clones and leaves some out. This table holds about 480,000 clones, around nine tenths found once. The germline V gene encodes CDR1 SGHDT and CDR2 YYEEEE. The CDR3 length is 16 residues. With 3 bases removed from V and 4 bases from J, the gap between germline ends came to 17 bases. Regarding treatment: around 19 received Ad26.COV2.S at low or high dose, single or two shots; 5 received placebo; per-sample allocation not given. Samples were taken on day 63 after the first vaccine or placebo injection. A note on this clone: The antigen remains undetermined.

The source was peripheral blood, collected in a trial of Ad26.COV2.S vaccine versus placebo. This chain joins TRBV5-6 and TRBJ2-1; possible D gene TRBD2, 6 bases. This receptor was identified in a person between 18 and 65 years old who received the Ad26.COV2.S COVID-19 vaccine or a placebo. In DNA, the CDR3 is TGTGCCAGCAGCTCCTCCGCGGGGCCTAAATACAATGAGCAGTTCTTC. Amino acid sequence: CASSSSAGPKYNEQFF.